This paragraph covers one TCR beta chain sequence. In its sample, this clonotype was seen a few times. Its antigen is unknown. No base-level quality is on record; no much larger clone is a single base apart. This record belongs to a study of T-cell reconstitution after alpha-beta-depleted transplantation in children (dated by TCRdb to 2016 to 2017). Notes on the research overall: T-cell immune reconstitution after TCRalphabeta/CD19-depleted allogeneic hematopoietic cell transplantation in children was quantitatively tracked in the study by means of TCR repertoire profiling. General findings and caveats noted by the study authors: Over the following months the frequencies of hyperexpanded clones went down, and after one year T-cell counts and TCRbeta diversity were mostly credited to newly produced T cells. The high TCRbeta diversity at day 60 in some patients was ascribed to recipient T cells and intrathymic progenitors that had survived conditioning. The apparently early recovery of alphabetaT-cell counts about two months after transplant reportedly depended on only several hundred rapidly expanded clones that came from non-depleted graft cells.

The CDR3, cysteine through phenylalanine, is 15 amino acids long. Only the CDR3 part of the read is kept: 45 bases, read in frame from the first base. CDR1 is given as SGHTA and CDR2 as FQGNSA, both from the germline V gene. Germline trimming: 4 bases from V, 14 bases from J; junction bases outside gene matches: 14. The sample's treatment or condition label is to be understood as: allogeneic hematopoietic cell transplantation with graft depleted of TCRalphabeta T cells and CD19 B cells. TCRalphabeta/CD19-depleted allogeneic hematopoietic cell grafts were given to the transplant recipients, all of whom were children. Library construction relied on PCR. Instrument on record: Illumina HiSeq 2500. TCR library preparation used molecular barcoding, with unique molecular identifiers applied to normalize quantification of the TCRbeta repertoire. Using fastp at Q25 and MiXCR, TCRdb reprocessed the public reads and kept productive beta chains. Rows with a matching CDR3 protein are joined into one entry that keeps the most common DNA and genes. This sample comprises roughly 110,000 distinct CDR3 sequences, 10% of them detected only once. Around 35% of the sample goes to the ten largest clones.

The chain couples TRBV7-2 to TRBJ1-6, with TRBD1 matching 7 junction bases. This clonotype was obtained from a boy aged 2-9 years with acute lymphoblastic leukemia, due to receive a stem cell transplant. Material: PBMCs, obtained before TCRalphabeta/CD19-depleted stem cell transplant. This receptor carries the CDR3 CASSSGTASTFTLHF. The DNA reads TGTGCCAGCAGCTCAGGGACAGCCTCAACCTTTACCCTCCACTTT. The entire variable domain, with the stretches around the CDR3 drawn from the reference TRBV7-2 and TRBJ1-6 proteins, is GAGVSQSPSNKVTEKGKDVELRCDPISGHTALYWYRQSLGQGLEFLIYFQGNSAPDKSGLPSDRFSAERTGGSVSTLTIQRTQQEDSAVYLCASSSGTASTFTLHFGNGTRLTVT.